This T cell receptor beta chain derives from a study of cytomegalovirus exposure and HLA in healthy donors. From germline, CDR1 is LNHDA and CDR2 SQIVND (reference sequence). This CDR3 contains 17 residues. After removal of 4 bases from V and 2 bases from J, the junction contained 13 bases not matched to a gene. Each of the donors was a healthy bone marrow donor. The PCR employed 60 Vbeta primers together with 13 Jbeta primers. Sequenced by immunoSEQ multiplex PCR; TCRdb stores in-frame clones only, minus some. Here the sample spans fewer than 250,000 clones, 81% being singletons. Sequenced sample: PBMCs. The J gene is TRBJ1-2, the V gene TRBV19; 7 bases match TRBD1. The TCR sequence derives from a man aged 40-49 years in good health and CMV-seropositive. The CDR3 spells CASSTEGQALSNYGYTF. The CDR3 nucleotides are TGTGCCAGTAGTACCGAAGGACAGGCGCTCTCGAACTATGGCTACACCTTC.